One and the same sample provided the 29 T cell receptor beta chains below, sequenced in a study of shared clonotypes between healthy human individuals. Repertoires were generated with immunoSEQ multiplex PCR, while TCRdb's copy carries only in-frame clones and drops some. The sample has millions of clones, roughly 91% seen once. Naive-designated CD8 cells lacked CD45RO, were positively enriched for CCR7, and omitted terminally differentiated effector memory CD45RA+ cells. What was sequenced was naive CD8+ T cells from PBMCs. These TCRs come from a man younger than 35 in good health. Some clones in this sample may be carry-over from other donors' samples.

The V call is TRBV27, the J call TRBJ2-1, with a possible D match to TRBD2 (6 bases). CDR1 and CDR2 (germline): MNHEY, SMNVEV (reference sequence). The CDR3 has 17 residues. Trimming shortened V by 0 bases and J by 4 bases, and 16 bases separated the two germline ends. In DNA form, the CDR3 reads TGTGCCAGCAGTTTATCGCCCGGTAGCGGACGGTACAATGAGCAGTTCTTC. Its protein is CASSLSPGSGRYNEQFF.

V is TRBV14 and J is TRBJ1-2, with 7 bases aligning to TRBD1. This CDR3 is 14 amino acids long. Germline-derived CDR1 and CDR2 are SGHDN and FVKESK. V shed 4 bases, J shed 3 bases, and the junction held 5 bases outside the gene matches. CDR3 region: CASSRDRAYYGYTF. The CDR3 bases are TGTGCCAGCAGCCGGGACAGAGCATACTATGGCTACACCTTC.

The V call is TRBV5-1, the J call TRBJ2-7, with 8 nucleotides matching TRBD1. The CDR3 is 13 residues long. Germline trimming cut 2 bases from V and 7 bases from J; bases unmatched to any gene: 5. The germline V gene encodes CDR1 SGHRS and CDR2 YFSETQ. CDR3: CASSLTGGREQYF. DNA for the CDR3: TGCGCCAGCAGCTTAACAGGGGGGCGGGAGCAGTACTTC.

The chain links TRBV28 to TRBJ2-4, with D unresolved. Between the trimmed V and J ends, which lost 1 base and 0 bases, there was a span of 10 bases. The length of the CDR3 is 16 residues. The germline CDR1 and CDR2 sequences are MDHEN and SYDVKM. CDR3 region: CASSLFLGGAKNIQYF. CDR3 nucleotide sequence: TGTGCCAGCAGTTTATTTTTAGGCGGAGCCAAAAACATTCAGTACTTC.

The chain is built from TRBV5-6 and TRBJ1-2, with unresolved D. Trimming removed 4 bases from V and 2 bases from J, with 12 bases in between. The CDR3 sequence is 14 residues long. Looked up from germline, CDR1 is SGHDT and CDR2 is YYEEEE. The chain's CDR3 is CASSNQLKNYGYTF. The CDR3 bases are TGTGCCAGCAGCAACCAATTAAAGAACTATGGCTACACCTTC.

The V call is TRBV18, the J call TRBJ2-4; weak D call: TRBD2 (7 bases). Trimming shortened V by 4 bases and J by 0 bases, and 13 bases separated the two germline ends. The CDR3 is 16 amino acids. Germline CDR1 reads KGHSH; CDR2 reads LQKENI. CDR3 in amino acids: CASSLPRGAAKNIQYF. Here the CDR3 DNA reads TGTGCCAGCTCACTCCCACGGGGGGCAGCCAAAAACATTCAGTACTTC.

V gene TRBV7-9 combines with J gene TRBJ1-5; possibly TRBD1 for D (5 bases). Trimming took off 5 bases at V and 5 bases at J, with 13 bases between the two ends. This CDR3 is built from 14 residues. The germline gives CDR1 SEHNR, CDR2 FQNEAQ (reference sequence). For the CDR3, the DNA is TGTGCCAGCAGCCTATGGGGGGAGGATCAGCCCCAGCATTTT. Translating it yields CASSLWGEDQPQHF.

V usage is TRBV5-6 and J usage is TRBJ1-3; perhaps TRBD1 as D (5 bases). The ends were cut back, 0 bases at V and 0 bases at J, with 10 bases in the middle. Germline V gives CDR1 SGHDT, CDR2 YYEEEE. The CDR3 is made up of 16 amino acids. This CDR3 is CASSLVGDGSGNTIYF. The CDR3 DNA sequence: TGTGCCAGCAGCTTGGTGGGGGATGGCTCTGGAAACACCATATATTTT.

The CDR3 DNA is TGTGCCAGCAGCCATGGACTAGTCGATGAGCAGTTCTTC. Its protein is CASSHGLVDEQFF. The chain links TRBV7-2 to TRBJ2-1; 7 bases are shared with TRBD2. Per germline, CDR1 SGHTA and CDR2 FQGNSA. V lost 5 bases, J lost 8 bases, and 6 bases stayed unmatched. The CDR3 consists of 13 residues. Full variable domain (remainder filled in from reference TRBV7-2 and TRBJ2-1): GAGVSQSPSNKVTEKGKDVELRCDPISGHTALYWYRQSLGQGLEFLIYFQGNSAPDKSGLPSDRFSAERTGGSVSTLTIQRTQQEDSAVYLCASSHGLVDEQFFGPGTRLTVL.

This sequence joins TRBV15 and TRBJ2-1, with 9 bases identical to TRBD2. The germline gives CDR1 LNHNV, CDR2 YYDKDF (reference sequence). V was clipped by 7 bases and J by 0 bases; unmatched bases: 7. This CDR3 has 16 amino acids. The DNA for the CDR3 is TGTGCCACCACCTCTAGCGGGACGAGCTCCTACAATGAGCAGTTCTTC. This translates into CATTSSGTSSYNEQFF.

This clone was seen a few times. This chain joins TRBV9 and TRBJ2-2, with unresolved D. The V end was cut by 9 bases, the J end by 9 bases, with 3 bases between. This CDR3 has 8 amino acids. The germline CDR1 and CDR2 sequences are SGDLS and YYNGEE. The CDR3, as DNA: TGTGCCATCCGGGAGCTGTTTTTT. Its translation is CAIRELFF. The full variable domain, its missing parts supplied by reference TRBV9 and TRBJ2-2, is DSGVTQTPKHLITATGQRVTLRCSPRSGDLSVYWYQQSLDQGLQFLIQYYNGEERAKGNILERFSAQQFPDLHSELNLSSLELGDSALYFCAIRELFFGEGSRLTVL.

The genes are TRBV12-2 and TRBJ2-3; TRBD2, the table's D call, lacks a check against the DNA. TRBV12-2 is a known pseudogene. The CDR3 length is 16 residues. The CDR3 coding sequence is TGTGCAAGTCGCTTAGGCAGTAGCGGAAGCACAGATACGCAGTATTTT. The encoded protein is CASRLGSSGSTDTQYF.

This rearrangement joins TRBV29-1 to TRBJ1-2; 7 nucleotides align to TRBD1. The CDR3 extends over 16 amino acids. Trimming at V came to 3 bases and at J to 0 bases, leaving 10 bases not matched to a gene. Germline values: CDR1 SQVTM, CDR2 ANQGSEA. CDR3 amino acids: CSVDGQDLTPNYGYTF. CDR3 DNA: TGCAGCGTTGACGGACAGGATCTAACACCTAACTATGGCTACACCTTC.

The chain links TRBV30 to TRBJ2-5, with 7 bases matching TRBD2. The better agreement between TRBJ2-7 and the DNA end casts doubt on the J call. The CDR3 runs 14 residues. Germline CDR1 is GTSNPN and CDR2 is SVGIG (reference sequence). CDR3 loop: CAWSPTSDSYEQYF. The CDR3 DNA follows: TGTGCCTGGAGTCCCACTAGCGACTCCTACGAGCAGTACTTC.

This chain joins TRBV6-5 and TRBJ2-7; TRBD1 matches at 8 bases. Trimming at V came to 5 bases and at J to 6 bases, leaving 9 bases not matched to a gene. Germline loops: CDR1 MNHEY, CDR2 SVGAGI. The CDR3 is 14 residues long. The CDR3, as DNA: TGTGCCAGCAGTCCGACAGGGGTGTGGGGCGAGCAGTACTTC. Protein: CASSPTGVWGEQYF.

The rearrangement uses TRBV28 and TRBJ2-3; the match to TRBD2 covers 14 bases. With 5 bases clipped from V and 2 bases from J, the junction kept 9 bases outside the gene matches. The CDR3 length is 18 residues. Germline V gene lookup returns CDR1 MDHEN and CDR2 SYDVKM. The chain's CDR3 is CASSRSGLAGVDTDTQYF. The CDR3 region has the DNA TGTGCCAGCAGTCGCTCGGGACTAGCGGGAGTCGACACAGATACGCAGTATTTT.

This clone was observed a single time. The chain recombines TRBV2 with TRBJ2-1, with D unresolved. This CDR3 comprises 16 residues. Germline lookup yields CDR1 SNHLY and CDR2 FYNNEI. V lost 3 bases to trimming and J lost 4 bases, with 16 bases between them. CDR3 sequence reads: CASSDLKAPIYNEQFF. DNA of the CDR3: TGTGCCAGCAGTGATTTGAAGGCCCCAATATACAATGAGCAGTTCTTC.

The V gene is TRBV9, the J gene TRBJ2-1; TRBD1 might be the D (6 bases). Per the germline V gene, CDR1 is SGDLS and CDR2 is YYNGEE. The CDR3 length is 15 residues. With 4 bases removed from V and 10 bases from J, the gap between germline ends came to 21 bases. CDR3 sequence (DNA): TGTGCCAGCAGCCAAACAGAAGGGGGAACAGGGGAGCAGTTCTTC. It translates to CASSQTEGGTGEQFF.

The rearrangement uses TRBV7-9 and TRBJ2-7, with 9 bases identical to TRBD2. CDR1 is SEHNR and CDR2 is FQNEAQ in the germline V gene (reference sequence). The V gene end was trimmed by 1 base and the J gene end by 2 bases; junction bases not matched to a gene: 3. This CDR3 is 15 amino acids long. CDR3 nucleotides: TGTGCCAGCAGCTTAGTGACTAGCGGAACCTACGAGCAGTACTTC. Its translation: CASSLVTSGTYEQYF.

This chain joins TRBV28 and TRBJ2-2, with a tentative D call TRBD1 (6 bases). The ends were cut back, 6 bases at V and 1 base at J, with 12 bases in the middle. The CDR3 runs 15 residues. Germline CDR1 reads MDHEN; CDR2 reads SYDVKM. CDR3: CASSSGQKNTGELFF. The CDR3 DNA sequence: TGTGCCAGCAGCTCGGGACAAAAGAACACCGGGGAGCTGTTTTTT. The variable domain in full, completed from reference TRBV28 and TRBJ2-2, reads DVKVTQSSRYLVKRTGEKVFLECVQDMDHENMFWYRQDPGLGLRLIYFSYDVKMKEKGDIPEGYSVSREKKERFSLILESASTNQTSMYLCASSSGQKNTGELFFGEGSRLTVL.

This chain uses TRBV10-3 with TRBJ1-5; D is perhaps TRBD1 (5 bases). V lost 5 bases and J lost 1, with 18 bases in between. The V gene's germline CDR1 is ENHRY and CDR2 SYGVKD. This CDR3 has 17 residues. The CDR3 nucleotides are TGTGCCATCAGTCGATCAGGGACTCCCCTCAGCAATCAGCCCCAGCATTTT. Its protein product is CAISRSGTPLSNQPQHF.

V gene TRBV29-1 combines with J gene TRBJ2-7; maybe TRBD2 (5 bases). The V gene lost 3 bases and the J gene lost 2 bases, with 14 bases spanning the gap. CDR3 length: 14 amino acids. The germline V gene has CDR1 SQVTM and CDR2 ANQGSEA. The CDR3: CSVERVDTPYEQYF. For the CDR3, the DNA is TGCAGCGTTGAGAGGGTTGACACACCCTACGAGCAGTACTTC.

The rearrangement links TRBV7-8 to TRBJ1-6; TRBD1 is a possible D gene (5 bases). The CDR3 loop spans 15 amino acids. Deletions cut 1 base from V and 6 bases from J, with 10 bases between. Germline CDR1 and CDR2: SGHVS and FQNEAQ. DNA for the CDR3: TGTGCCAGCAGCTTAGAGTGGGGGACTAATTCACCCCTCCACTTT. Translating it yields CASSLEWGTNSPLHF.

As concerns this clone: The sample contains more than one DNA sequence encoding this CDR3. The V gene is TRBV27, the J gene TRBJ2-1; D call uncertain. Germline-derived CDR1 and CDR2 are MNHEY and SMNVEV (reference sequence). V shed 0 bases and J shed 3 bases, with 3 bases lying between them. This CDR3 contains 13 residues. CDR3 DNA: TGTGCCAGCAGTTTATCCCGCTACAATGAGCAGTTCTTC. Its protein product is CASSLSRYNEQFF.

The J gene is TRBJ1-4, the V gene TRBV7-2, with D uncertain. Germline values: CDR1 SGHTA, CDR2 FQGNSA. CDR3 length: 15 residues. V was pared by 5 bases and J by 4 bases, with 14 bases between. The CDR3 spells CASSLVGFDNEKLFF. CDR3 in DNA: TGTGCCAGCAGCCTAGTGGGGTTCGATAATGAAAAACTGTTTTTT.

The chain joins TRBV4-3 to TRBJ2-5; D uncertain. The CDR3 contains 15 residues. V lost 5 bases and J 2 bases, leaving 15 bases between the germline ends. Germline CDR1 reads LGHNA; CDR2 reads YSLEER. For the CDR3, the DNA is TGCGCCAGCAGCAAAGTTATGCAGGATCAAGAGACCCAGTACTTC. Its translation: CASSKVMQDQETQYF.

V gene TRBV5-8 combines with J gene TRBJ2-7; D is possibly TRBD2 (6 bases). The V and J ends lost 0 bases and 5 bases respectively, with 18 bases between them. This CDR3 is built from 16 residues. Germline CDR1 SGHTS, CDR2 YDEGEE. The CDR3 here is CASSLEAGGSFHEQYF. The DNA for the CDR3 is TGTGCCAGCAGCTTGGAGGCAGGAGGGTCGTTCCACGAGCAGTACTTC.

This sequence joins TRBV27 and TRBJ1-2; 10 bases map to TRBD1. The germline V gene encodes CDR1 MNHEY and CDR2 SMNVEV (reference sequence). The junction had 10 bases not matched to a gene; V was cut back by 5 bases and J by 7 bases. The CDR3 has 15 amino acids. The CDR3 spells CASSTRDRGWGGYTF. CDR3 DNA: TGTGCCAGCAGTACCCGGGACAGGGGTTGGGGTGGCTACACCTTC.

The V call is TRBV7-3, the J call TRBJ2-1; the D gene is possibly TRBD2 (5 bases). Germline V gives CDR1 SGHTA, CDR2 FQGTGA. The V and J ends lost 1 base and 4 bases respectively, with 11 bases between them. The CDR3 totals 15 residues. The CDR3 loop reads CASSLRFGEYNEQFF. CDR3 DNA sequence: TGTGCCAGCAGCTTAAGATTCGGGGAATACAATGAGCAGTTCTTC.